This T cell receptor (beta chain) emerged from a study of blood T cell repertoires in COVID-19. Some clones are missing from TCRdb's copy, which holds only in-frame ones; the method was immunoSEQ multiplex PCR. The sample consists of roughly 270,000 clones, around 90% of them appearing once. This clone was detected a few times. Trimming removed 6 bases from V and 4 bases from J, with 7 bases in between. From germline, CDR1 is DFQATT and CDR2 SNEGSKA (reference sequence). There are 11 residues in the CDR3. The specimen sequenced was peripheral blood. The V call is TRBV20-1, the J call TRBJ1-3; D gene unclear. The clonotype comes from a man younger than 35 with active or convalescent COVID-19. CDR3 in amino acids: CSAPRGNTIYF. CDR3 in DNA: TGCAGTGCCCCCAGGGGAAACACCATATATTTT.